This passage covers 21 T cell receptor beta chains from one sample sequenced in a study of blood T cell repertoires in COVID-19. TCRdb's table, derived via immunoSEQ multiplex PCR, lists solely in-frame clones and lacks some. Of 15,000 to 20,000 clones in the sample, around three quarters were seen once. Specimen: peripheral blood. The source of these receptors is a man aged 65-85 years with COVID-19, enrolled during active disease.

This clone was recorded a few times. The chain couples TRBV2 to TRBJ1-6, with TRBD1 matching over 7 bases. Losses at the gene ends were 4 bases for V and 9 bases for J; bases not matched to a gene: 6. CDR1 is SNHLY and CDR2 is FYNNEI in the germline V gene. The CDR3 spans 14 residues. In nucleotides, the CDR3 is TGTGCCAGCAGTGCTGTGACAGGGAGTTCACCCCTCCACTTT. This translates into CASSAVTGSSPLHF.

This rearrangement joins TRBV2 to TRBJ2-1; TRBD1 matches at 7 bases. This CDR3 spans 13 amino acids. Germline CDR1 reads SNHLY; CDR2 reads FYNNEI. Losses at the gene ends were 3 bases for V and 6 bases for J; bases not matched to a gene: 2. In DNA form, the CDR3 reads TGTGCCAGCAGTGACAGGGGGTTCAATGAGCAGTTCTTC. It encodes CASSDRGFNEQFF.

This clone was detected a few times. The J gene is TRBJ1-1, the V gene TRBV2; D gene uncertain. CDR1 SNHLY and CDR2 FYNNEI come from the germline V gene. The CDR3 spans 13 residues. With 7 bases removed from V and 1 base from J, the gap between germline ends came to 10 bases. CDR3 region: CASNQLKNTEAFF. CDR3 coding DNA: TGTGCCAGCAATCAACTTAAGAACACTGAAGCTTTCTTT.

The J gene is TRBJ1-3, the V gene TRBV5-1, with TRBD1 matching over 7 bases. The CDR3 runs to 18 residues. Looked up from germline, CDR1 is SGHRS and CDR2 is YFSETQ. After removal of 5 bases from V and 0 bases from J, the junction contained 14 bases not matched to a gene. CDR3 in amino acids: CASSSGPQGQSSGNTIYF. CDR3 coding DNA: TGCGCCAGCAGTTCGGGACCACAGGGGCAGAGCTCTGGAAACACCATATATTTT. The full variable domain, completed using reference TRBV5-1 and TRBJ1-3, is KAGVTQTPRYLIKTRGQQVTLSCSPISGHRSVSWYQQTPGQGLQFLFEYFSETQRNKGNFPGRFSGRQFSNSRSEMNVSTLELGDSALYLCASSSGPQGQSSGNTIYFGEGSWLTVV.

The chain combines TRBV10-2 with TRBJ1-5; possible D gene TRBD1, 5 bases. CDR3 length equals 15 residues. Between the trimmed V and J ends, which lost 3 bases and 3 bases, there was a span of 12 bases. Germline loops: CDR1 WSHSY, CDR2 SAAADI. CDR3: CASSDVVRVNQPQHF. In DNA form, the CDR3 reads TGCGCCAGCAGTGATGTTGTCAGGGTCAATCAGCCCCAGCATTTT.

The CDR3 loop is CARPLSSGANVLTF. The CDR3 DNA is TGTGCCAGACCTCTTAGCTCTGGGGCCAACGTCCTGACTTTC. This sequence joins TRBV5-8 and TRBJ2-6; no clear D gene. This CDR3 is 14 amino acids long. The germline gives CDR1 SGHTS, CDR2 YDEGEE. The germline V and J ends were trimmed by 8 bases and 0 bases, with 9 bases remaining between them.

Only a few counts were recorded for this clone. The chain uses TRBV11-2 and TRBJ2-1, with 8 nucleotides matching TRBD1. The CDR3 sequence is 13 residues long. Per germline, CDR1 SGHAT and CDR2 FQNNGV. The J segment lost 10 bases and the V segment lost 5 bases, leaving 7 bases of the junction unmatched. In DNA form, the CDR3 reads TGTGCCAGCAGCCCCCAGGACAGGGAAGAGCAGTTCTTC. This encodes CASSPQDREEQFF.

This chain uses TRBV7-9 with TRBJ1-1, with D perhaps TRBD1 (6 bases). The CDR3 is 13 amino acids. Trimming removed 7 bases at V and 11 bases at J, with 20 bases between. From germline, CDR1 is SEHNR and CDR2 FQNEAQ (reference sequence). The CDR3 sequence is CASNRVQGPPAFF. The CDR3 DNA sequence: TGTGCCAGCAACCGAGTACAGGGTCCCCCGGCTTTCTTT.

The chain employs TRBV15 and TRBJ1-2; a possible D gene is TRBD1 (6 bases). V was shortened by 1 base and J by 0 bases, with 9 bases between the two germline ends. Germline values: CDR1 LNHNV, CDR2 YYDKDF (reference sequence). The CDR3 totals 15 residues. DNA for the CDR3: TGTGCCACCAGCAGAGGGACAGCTTCTAACTATGGCTACACCTTC. Translation: CATSRGTASNYGYTF.

J is TRBJ2-3 and V is TRBV11-2; unclear D gene. The CDR3 loop spans 12 amino acids. V shed 5 bases and J shed 6 bases, with 9 bases lying between them. Germline CDR1 is SGHAT and CDR2 is FQNNGV. CDR3 DNA: TGTGCCAGCAGCCCCTCCGGGGATACGCAGTATTTT. This sequence encodes CASSPSGDTQYF.

This clone has just a few counts. The chain employs TRBV10-3 and TRBJ1-3; D uncertain. CDR3 length: 13 residues. Trimming removed 9 bases from V and 0 bases from J, with 9 bases in between. In germline, CDR1 is ENHRY, CDR2 SYGVKD. CDR3 in DNA: TGTGCCATAGAAGCATCCTCTGGAAACACCATATATTTT. Amino acids: CAIEASSGNTIYF.

The chain carries TRBV5-1 and TRBJ1-4; D perhaps matches TRBD1 (6 bases). Looked up from germline, CDR1 is SGHRS and CDR2 is YFSETQ. The CDR3 consists of 16 residues. V lost 1 base and J 2 bases, leaving 12 bases between the germline ends. CDR3 bases: TGCGCCAGCAGCTTGATAGGCAGGGGCACTAATGAAAAACTGTTTTTT. It translates to CASSLIGRGTNEKLFF.

The chain employs TRBV6-1 and TRBJ1-1, with 7 positions matching TRBD1. The germline gives CDR1 MNHNS, CDR2 SASEGT. After removal of 2 bases from V and 3 bases from J, the junction contained 6 bases not matched to a gene. The CDR3 contains 15 residues. The CDR3 here is CASSESGQGDTEAFF. CDR3 coding DNA: TGTGCCAGCAGTGAATCAGGGCAGGGGGACACTGAAGCTTTCTTT.

This chain links TRBV29-1 with TRBJ1-2; D not resolved. The CDR3 is 13 amino acids. The germline V gene has CDR1 SQVTM and CDR2 ANQGSEA. V lost 7 bases, J lost 0 bases, and 12 bases lay in between. CDR3 sequence (DNA): TGCAGCGCTCTATACGCTGCTAACTATGGCTACACCTTC. This gives the protein CSALYAANYGYTF.

The chain joins TRBV29-1 to TRBJ1-1, with D unresolved. The germline V gene has CDR1 SQVTM and CDR2 ANQGSEA. V lost 4 bases and J lost 1, with 16 bases in between. This CDR3 region has 15 residues. CDR3 sequence reads: CSVGSRGRGNTEAFF. The CDR3 region has the DNA TGCAGCGTTGGGTCTCGTGGTAGAGGGAACACTGAAGCTTTCTTT.

The J gene is TRBJ1-2, the V gene TRBV4-2; TRBD1 aligns across 9 bases. This CDR3 is 15 amino acids long. CDR1 LGHNA and CDR2 YNFKEQ come from the germline V gene. V gave up 4 bases and J gave up 2 bases; unmatched junction bases: 5. The CDR3 nucleotides read TGTGCCAGCAGCCGACCGGGACAGGGAAACTATGGCTACACCTTC. Translated, it gives CASSRPGQGNYGYTF.

The chain employs TRBV27 and TRBJ2-3; a possible D gene is TRBD1 (6 bases). The germline gives CDR1 MNHEY, CDR2 SMNVEV (reference sequence). The CDR3 sequence is 15 residues long. V lost 4 bases and J lost 2, with 13 bases in between. DNA for the CDR3: TGTGCCAGCAGTTGGGCAGGGGTTATCACAGATACGCAGTATTTT. Encoded protein: CASSWAGVITDTQYF.

The chain links TRBV2 to TRBJ2-1; the match to TRBD1 covers 11 bases. Germline CDR1 reads SNHLY; CDR2 reads FYNNEI. The CDR3 length is 13 residues. The J segment lost 7 bases and the V segment lost 11 bases, leaving 7 bases of the junction unmatched. The CDR3 coding sequence is TGTGCCCGGGACAGGGGGAAATCTAATGAGCAGTTCTTC. Translation gives CARDRGKSNEQFF.

The chain carries TRBV27 and TRBJ1-1; D is undetermined. Between the trimmed V and J ends, which lost 6 bases and 1 base, there was a span of 3 bases. CDR1 and CDR2 (germline): MNHEY, SMNVEV (reference sequence). This CDR3 contains 11 residues. This CDR3 is CASSQNTEAFF. The CDR3 DNA reads TGTGCCAGCAGCCAGAACACTGAAGCTTTCTTT.

The chain combines TRBV5-6 with TRBJ1-2; possible D gene TRBD1, 6 bases. The CDR3 has 13 residues. Germline-derived CDR1 and CDR2 are SGHDT and YYEEEE. Trimming removed 1 base from V and 8 bases from J, with 12 bases in between. In DNA form, the CDR3 reads TGTGCCAGCAGCTTGACAGGGCGAGGCGGCTACACCTTC. This gives the protein CASSLTGRGGYTF.

In this sample, this clone turned up a few times. The J gene is TRBJ2-1, the V gene TRBV12-3 or TRBV12-4; maybe TRBD2 (5 bases). V shed 5 bases and J shed 7 bases, with 9 bases lying between them. The CDR3 runs to 12 residues. Here the CDR3 DNA reads TGTGCCAGCAGTCATGAGGGAAATGAGCAGTTCTTC. Translated: CASSHEGNEQFF.